This TCR beta chain emerged from a study of response to subunit inactivated influenza vaccine. This clonotype was found a few times. Each CDR3 protein is one row after TCRdb ran MiXCR on the RT-PCR reads. The sample includes 500,000 or so distinct CDR3 sequences, 15% to 20% seen only once; the top ten take 3%. The TCR was taken from a man aged 50-75 years who received an inactivated influenza vaccine. Material: CD4+ T cells sorted from PBMCs, obtained less than 30 months after vaccination.

CDR3 DNA sequence: TGCAGTGCCGGACTTAGCGGGAGGGCAGGGAATGAGCAGTTCTTC. The encoded protein is CSAGLSGRAGNEQFF. The chain employs TRBV20-1 and TRBJ2-1; 11 bases map to TRBD2. The ends lost 6 bases at V and 7 bases at J; junction bases unmatched: 11. The CDR3 totals 15 residues. Germline V gene data show CDR1 as DFQATT and CDR2 as SNEGSKA (reference sequence).